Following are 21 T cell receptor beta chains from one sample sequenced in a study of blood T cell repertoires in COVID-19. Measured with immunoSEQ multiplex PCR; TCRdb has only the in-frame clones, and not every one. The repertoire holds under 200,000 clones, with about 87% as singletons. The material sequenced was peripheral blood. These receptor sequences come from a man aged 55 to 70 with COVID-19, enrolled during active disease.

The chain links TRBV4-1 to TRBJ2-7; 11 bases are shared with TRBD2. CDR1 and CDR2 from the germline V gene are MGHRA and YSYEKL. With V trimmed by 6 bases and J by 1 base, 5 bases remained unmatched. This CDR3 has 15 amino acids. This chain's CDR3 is CASRSTSGGSYEQYF. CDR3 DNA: TGCGCCAGCAGATCTACTAGCGGGGGTTCCTACGAGCAGTACTTC.

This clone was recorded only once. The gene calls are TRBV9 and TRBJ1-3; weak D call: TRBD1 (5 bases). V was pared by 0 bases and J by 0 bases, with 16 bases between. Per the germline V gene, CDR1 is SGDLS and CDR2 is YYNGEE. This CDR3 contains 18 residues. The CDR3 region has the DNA TGTGCCAGCAGCGTAGCTCCATCACTCCAGGGCTCTGGAAACACCATATATTTT. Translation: CASSVAPSLQGSGNTIYF.

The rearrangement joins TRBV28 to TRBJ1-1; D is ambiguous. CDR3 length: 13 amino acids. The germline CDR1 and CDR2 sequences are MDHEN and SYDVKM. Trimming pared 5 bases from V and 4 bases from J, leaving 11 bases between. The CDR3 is CASSTGPSTEAFF. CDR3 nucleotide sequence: TGTGCCAGCAGTACTGGGCCGAGCACTGAAGCTTTCTTT.

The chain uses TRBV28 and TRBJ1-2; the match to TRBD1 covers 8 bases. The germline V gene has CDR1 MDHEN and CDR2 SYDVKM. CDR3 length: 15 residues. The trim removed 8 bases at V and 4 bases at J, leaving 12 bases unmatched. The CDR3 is CASDPPTGAGYGYTF. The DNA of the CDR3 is TGTGCCAGCGATCCGCCGACAGGGGCGGGCTATGGCTACACCTTC.

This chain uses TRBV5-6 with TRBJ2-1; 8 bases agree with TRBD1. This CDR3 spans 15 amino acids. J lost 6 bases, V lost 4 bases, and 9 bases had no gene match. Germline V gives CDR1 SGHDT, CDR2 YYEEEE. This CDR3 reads CASSPQDREGNEQFF. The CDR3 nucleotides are TGTGCCAGCAGCCCCCAGGACAGGGAAGGCAATGAGCAGTTCTTC.

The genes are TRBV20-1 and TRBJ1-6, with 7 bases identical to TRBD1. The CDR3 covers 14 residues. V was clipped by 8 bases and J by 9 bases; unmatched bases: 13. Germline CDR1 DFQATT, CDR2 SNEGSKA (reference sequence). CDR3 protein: CSSSGAGGFSPLHF. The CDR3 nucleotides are TGCAGTTCAAGTGGGGCAGGGGGTTTTTCACCCCTCCACTTT.

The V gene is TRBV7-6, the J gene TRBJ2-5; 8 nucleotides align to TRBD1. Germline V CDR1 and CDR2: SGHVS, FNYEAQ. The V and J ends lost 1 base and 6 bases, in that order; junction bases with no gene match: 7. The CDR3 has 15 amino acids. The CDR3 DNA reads TGTGCCAGCAGCTTAGGCACAGGGGGGTTACAGACCCAGTACTTC. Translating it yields CASSLGTGGLQTQYF.

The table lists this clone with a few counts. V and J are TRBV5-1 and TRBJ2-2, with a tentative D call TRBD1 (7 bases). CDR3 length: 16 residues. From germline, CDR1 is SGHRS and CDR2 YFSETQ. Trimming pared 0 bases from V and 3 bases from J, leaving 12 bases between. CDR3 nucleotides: TGCGCCAGCAGCTTGGTGGCAGGGGGGTACACCGGGGAGCTGTTTTTT. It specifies CASSLVAGGYTGELFF.

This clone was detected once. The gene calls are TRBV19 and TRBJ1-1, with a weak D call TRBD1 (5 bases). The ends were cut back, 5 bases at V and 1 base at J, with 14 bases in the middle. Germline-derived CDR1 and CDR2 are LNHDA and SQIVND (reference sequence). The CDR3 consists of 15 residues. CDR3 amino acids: CASSRGTAPNTEAFF. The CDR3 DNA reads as TGTGCCAGTAGTCGCGGGACTGCCCCGAACACTGAAGCTTTCTTT.

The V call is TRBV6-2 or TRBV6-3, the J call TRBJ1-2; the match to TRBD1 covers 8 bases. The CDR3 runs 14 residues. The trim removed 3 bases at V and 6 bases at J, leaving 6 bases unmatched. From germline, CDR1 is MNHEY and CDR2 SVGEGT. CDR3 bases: TGTGCCAGCAGTTATACCGGACAGGGTGATGGCTACACCTTC. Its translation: CASSYTGQGDGYTF.

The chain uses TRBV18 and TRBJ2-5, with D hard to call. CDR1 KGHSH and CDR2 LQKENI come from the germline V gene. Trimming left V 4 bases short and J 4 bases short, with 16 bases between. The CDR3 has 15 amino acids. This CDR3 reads CASSLPFPSVETQYF. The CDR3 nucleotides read TGTGCCAGCTCACTCCCGTTCCCGTCGGTAGAGACCCAGTACTTC.

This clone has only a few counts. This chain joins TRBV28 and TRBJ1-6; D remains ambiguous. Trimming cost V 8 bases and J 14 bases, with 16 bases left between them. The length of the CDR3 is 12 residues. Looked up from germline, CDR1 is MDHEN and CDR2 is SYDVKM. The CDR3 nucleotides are TGTGCCAGCCTTGGCATAGCGACGGCCCTCCACTTT. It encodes CASLGIATALHF.

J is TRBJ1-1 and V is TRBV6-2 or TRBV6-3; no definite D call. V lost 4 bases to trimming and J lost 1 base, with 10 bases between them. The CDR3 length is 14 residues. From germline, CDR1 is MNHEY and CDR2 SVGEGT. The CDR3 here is CASSSTDQNTEAFF. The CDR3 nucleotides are TGTGCCAGCAGTTCTACAGACCAGAACACTGAAGCTTTCTTT.

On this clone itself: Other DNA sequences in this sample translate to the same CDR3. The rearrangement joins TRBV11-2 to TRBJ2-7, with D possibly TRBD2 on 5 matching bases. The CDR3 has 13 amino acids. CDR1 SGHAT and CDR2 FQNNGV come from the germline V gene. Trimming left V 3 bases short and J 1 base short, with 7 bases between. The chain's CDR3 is CASSFGGSYEQYF. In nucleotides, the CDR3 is TGTGCCAGCAGCTTCGGCGGGTCCTACGAGCAGTACTTC.

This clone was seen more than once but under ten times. CDR3 coding DNA: TGTGCCAGCAGCTTAAGGTGGACAGTTGACAATTCACCCCTCCACTTT. This gives the protein CASSLRWTVDNSPLHF. The chain combines TRBV7-9 with TRBJ1-6, with D perhaps matching TRBD1 (6 bases). The CDR3 runs 16 residues. Germline V gene lookup returns CDR1 SEHNR and CDR2 FQNEAQ (reference sequence). V was trimmed by 2 bases and J by 7 bases, leaving 15 bases between them.

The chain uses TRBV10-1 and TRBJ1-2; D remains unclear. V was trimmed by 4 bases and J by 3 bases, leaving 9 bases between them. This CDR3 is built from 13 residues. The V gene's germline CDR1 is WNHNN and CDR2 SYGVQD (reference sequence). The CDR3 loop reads CASSVRQYYGYTF. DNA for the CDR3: TGCGCCAGCAGTGTCAGGCAGTACTATGGCTACACCTTC.

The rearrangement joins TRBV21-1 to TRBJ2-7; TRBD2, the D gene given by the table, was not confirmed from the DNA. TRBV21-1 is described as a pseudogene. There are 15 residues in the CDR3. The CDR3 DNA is TGTGCCAGCAGCCGCCAGCGGGAGGCCTCCCTCGAGCAGTACTTC. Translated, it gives CASSRQREASLEQYF.

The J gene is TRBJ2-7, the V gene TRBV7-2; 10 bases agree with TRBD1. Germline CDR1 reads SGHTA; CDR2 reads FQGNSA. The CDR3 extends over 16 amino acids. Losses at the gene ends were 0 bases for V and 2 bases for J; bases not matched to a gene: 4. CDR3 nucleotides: TGTGCCAGCAGCTTAGCGGGGACAGGGGCCCCCTACGAGCAGTACTTC. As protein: CASSLAGTGAPYEQYF.

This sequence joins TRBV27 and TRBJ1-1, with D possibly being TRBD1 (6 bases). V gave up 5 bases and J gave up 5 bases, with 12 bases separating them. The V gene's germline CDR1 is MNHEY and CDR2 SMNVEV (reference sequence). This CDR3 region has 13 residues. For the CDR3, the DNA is TGTGCCAGCAGTCCGACAGGACAGACTGAAGCTTTCTTT. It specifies CASSPTGQTEAFF.

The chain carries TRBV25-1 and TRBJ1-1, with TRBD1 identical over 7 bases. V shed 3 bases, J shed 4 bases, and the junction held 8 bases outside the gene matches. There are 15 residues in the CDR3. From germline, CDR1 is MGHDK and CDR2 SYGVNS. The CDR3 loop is CASSDGGQGGTEAFF. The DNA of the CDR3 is TGTGCCAGCAGTGATGGAGGGCAGGGGGGCACTGAAGCTTTCTTT.

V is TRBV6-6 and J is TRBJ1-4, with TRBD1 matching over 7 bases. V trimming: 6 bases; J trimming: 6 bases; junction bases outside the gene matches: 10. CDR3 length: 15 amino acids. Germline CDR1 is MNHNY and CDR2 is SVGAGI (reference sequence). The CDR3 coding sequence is TGTGCCAGCAGACTCGACAGGGCGATTCATGAAAAACTGTTTTTT. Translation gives CASRLDRAIHEKLFF.